The text below deals with one T cell receptor beta chain. Its matching antigen is unknown. This specimen belongs to a study of a mutant IDH1 vaccine in newly diagnosed glioma. This sample's time point: week 11, during vaccination. It was 300 ug of mutant IDH1 20-mer peptide that made up each vaccine dose, given with topical imiquimod. Method: immunoSEQ multiplex PCR; TCRdb's copy keeps in-frame clones and lacks some. The repertoire holds 20,000 to 25,000 clones, with about three quarters as singletons. This TCR derives from a young man with glioma. Some clones in this sample may be carry-over from other donors' samples. The sequenced sample was peripheral blood mononuclear cells (PBMCs), obtained from a glioma patient whose treatment included an IDH1 peptide vaccine.

This CDR3 reads CASSDSSRWALSSGSDTQYF. The CDR3, as DNA: TGTGCCAGCAGTGATTCCTCCCGGTGGGCCCTATCCTCGGGGTCAGATACGCAGTATTTT. The chain links TRBV2 to TRBJ2-3; weak D call: TRBD2 (5 bases). The CDR3 loop spans 20 amino acids. The V and J ends lost 3 bases and 4 bases respectively, with 29 bases between them. CDR1 is SNHLY and CDR2 is FYNNEI in the germline V gene.